What follows describes a single TCR beta chain. The antigen remains unidentified. Germline CDR1 reads SQVTM; CDR2 reads ANQGSEA. This CDR3 has 14 residues. This specimen belongs to a study of CD8+ T cells in alopecia areata. Study information: Patients remained on tofacitinib for 6 to 18 months and then went 6 months without it. Points from the study as a whole: There were also resident alphabeta T cells of normal skin sequenced in scalp samples. Compared with normal scalp, lesional scalp had higher clonality and more expanded CD8+ clones.

cDNA reverse transcribed from extracted RNA served as the sequencing template. Using immunoSEQ multiplex PCR, the repertoire was profiled, and TCRdb retains in-frame clones only, with some absent. This table holds around 61,000 clones, approximately 46% found once. This specimen was CD8+ T cells sorted from blood, taken at week 0. The chain is built from TRBV29-1 and TRBJ2-5, with a weak D call TRBD1 (5 bases). The J call is in doubt because the DNA end fits TRBJ2-7 better. The source is a human donor with alopecia areata. Here the CDR3 DNA reads TGCAGCGCCCTGGTCCCAGTAGGGGCCTACGAGCAGTACTTC. This sequence encodes CSALVPVGAYEQYF.